This TCR beta chain originates from a study of blood T cell repertoires in COVID-19 (dated by TCRdb to the early 2020s). Regarding the study in general: Collaborator samples came from the United States, Italy and Spain and covered acute and convalescent phases of COVID-19. The prospective study material was composed of cDNA or gDNA derived from T cells, B-cell-depleted T cells, or PBMCs. Subjects who had been exposed to COVID-19, were actively infected with it, or had recovered from it provided the deeply sampled blood TCRbeta repertoires that made up the dataset. The repertoires were released in a freely available public database intended as a resource for research on the immune response to SARS-CoV-2. The samples were drawn from the first 160 participants of the ongoing ImmuneRACE study and from 1,254 subjects provided by 6 global collaborators. Nearly every sample came with metadata listing a de-identified subject ID, COVID-19 status, age in years and sex. Where HLA class I and class II types were available, the types were taken from metadata supplied by the sample provider, not from assay-based typing. Summary of the overall study and its limitations: How much clinical and demographic metadata was included differed by source and by participant, and the metadata was provided uncurated.

TCRbeta CDR3 regions were amplified from genomic DNA by means of the immunoSEQ Assay, a bias-controlled multiplex PCR. The source study handled its data this way. Within the assay, amplification of reference gene primers was used to estimate how many nucleated cells each sample contained. Sequence reads were collapsed and filtered to measure the absolute abundance of every unique TCRbeta CDR3 rearrangement. Productive Simpson clonality was computed per sample as the square root of Simpson's diversity index over productive rearrangements. TCRdb provides this immuneACCESS table in a form limited to in-frame rearrangements. Some clones are lacking; in checked studies, under half of them reflect an unresolved V gene, and why the rest are absent is not known. The DNA was the basis for D and trimming; V, J and clone size are from that table. Present in this sample are 100,000 or so clones, around 86% of which were seen just once. The ten largest account for about 3% of the sample.

Taken from the germline V gene, the CDR1 and CDR2 loops are MDHEN and SYDVKM. Deletion took 8 bases off V and 4 bases off J, with a span of 9 bases between the germline ends. Including the terminal cysteine and phenylalanine, the CDR3 comprises 12 residues. Left in the record is the CDR3 DNA by itself, 36 bases read in frame from the first base. Collaborating institutions collected whole blood in K2EDTA tubes following their own protocols. For TCRbeta analysis, collaborators shipped samples in one of three forms: frozen whole blood, isolated PBMCs, or DNA extracted from either of those sample types. About this clone: Its recognized antigen is unknown. It has no much larger one-base neighbor in the sample; base qualities were not kept.

Sequenced: peripheral blood. The origin of this receptor is a man in his forties or fifties with active or convalescent COVID-19. The chain is encoded by TRBV28 joined to TRBJ1-3, with the D gene uncertain. The DNA sequence is given as TGTGCCAGCGGAGGGTCGGGAAACACCATATATTTT. The translation is CASGGSGNTIYF.